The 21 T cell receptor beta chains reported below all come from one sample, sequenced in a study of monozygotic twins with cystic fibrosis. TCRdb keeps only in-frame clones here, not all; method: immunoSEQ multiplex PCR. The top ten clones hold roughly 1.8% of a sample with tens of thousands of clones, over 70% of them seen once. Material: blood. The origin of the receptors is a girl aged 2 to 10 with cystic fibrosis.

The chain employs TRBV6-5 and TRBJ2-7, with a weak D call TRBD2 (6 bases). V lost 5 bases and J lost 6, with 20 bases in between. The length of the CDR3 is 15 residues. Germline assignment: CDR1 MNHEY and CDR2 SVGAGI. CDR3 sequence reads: CASSLAGRSPFEQYF. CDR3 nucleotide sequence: TGTGCCAGCAGTCTCGCGGGGAGGTCCCCCTTCGAGCAGTACTTC.

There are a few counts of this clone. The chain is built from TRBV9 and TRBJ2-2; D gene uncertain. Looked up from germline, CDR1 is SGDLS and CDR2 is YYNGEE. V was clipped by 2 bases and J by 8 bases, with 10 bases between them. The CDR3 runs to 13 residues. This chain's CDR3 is CASSVSRVGELFF. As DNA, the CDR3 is TGTGCCAGCAGCGTTAGCCGAGTTGGGGAGCTGTTTTTT.

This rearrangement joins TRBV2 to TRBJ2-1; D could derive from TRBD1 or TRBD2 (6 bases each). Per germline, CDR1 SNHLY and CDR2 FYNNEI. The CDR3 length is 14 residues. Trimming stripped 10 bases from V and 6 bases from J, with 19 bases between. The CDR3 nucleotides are TGTGCCATCCCTCGAACGGGGGCCTCCAATGAGCAGTTCTTC. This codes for CAIPRTGASNEQFF.

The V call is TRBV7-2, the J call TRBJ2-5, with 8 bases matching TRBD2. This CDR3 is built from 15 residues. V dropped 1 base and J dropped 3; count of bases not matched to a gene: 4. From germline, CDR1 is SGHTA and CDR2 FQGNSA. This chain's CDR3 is CASSLGPGGKETQYF. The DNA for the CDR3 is TGTGCCAGCAGCTTAGGGCCGGGGGGGAAAGAGACCCAGTACTTC.

Written as DNA, the CDR3 is TGTGCCAGCAGCACGGCCGGGACCACGCAGTATTTT. It is translated as CASSTAGTTQYF. The rearrangement joins TRBV11-3 to TRBJ2-3, with D perhaps being TRBD1 or TRBD2 (5 bases each). Germline CDR1 SGHNT, CDR2 YENEEA. Trimming removed 5 bases from V and 9 bases from J, with 12 bases in between. The CDR3 contains 12 residues. Full variable domain (missing parts from reference TRBV11-3 and TRBJ2-3): EAGVVQSPRYKIIEKKQPVAFWCNPISGHNTLYWYLQNLGQGPELLIRYENEEAVDDSQLPKDRFSAERLKGVDSTLKIQPAELGDSAVYLCASSTAGTTQYFGPGTRLTVL.

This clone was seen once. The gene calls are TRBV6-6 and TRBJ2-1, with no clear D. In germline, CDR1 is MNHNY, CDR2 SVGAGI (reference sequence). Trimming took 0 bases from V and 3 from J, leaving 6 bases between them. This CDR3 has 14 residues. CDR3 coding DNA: TGTGCCAGCAGTTACTCGGCGGTCTACAATGAGCAGTTCTTC. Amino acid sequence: CASSYSAVYNEQFF.

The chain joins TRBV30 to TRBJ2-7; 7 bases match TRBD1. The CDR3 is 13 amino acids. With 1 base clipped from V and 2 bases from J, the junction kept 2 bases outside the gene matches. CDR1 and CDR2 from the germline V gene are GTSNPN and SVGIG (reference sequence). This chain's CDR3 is CAWSGDRAYEQYF. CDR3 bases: TGTGCCTGGAGTGGAGACAGGGCCTACGAGCAGTACTTC. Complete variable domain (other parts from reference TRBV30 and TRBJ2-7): SQTIHQWPATLVQPVGSPLSLECTVEGTSNPNLYWYRQAAGRGLQLLFYSVGIGQISSEVPQNLSASRPQDRQFILSSKKLLLSDSGFYLCAWSGDRAYEQYFGPGTRLTVT.

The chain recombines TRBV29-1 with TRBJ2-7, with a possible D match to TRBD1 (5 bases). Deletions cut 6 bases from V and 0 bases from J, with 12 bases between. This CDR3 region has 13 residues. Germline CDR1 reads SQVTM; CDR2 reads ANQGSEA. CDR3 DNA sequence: TGCAGCGTCGAGTCTGACAGCTCCTACGAGCAGTACTTC. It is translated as CSVESDSSYEQYF.

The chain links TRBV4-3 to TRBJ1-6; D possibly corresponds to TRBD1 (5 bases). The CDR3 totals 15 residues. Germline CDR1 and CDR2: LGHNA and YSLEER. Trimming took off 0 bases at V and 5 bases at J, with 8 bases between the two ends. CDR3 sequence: CASSQDTGHNSPLHF. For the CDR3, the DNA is TGCGCCAGCAGCCAAGACACGGGGCATAATTCACCCCTCCACTTT.

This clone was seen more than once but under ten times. CDR3 nucleotides: TGTGCCAGCAGGTACACTGAAGCTTTCTTT. It is translated as CASRYTEAFF. The genes are TRBV6-1 and TRBJ1-1; no definite D call. The CDR3 contains 10 residues. Trimming took 6 bases from V and 3 from J, leaving 2 bases between them. Germline V CDR1 and CDR2: MNHNS, SASEGT.

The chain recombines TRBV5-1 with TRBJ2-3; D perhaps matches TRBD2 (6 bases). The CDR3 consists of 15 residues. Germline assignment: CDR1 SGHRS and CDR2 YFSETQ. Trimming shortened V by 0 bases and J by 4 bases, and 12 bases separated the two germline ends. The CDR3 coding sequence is TGCGCCAGCAGCTTGGAAGCGCCGGGGGCAGATACGCAGTATTTT. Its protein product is CASSLEAPGADTQYF.

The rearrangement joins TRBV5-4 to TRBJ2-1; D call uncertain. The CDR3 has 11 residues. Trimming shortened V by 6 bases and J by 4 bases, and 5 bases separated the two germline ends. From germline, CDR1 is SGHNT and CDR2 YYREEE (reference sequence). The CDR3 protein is CASNFYNEQFF. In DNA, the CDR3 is TGTGCCAGCAATTTTTACAATGAGCAGTTCTTC.

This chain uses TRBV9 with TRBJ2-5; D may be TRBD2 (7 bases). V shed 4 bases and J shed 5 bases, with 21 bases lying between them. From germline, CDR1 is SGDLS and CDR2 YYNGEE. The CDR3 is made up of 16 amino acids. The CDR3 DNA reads TGTGCCAGCAGCACCCTAGCGGCGGGGGCCAGGGAGACCCAGTACTTC. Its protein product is CASSTLAAGARETQYF.

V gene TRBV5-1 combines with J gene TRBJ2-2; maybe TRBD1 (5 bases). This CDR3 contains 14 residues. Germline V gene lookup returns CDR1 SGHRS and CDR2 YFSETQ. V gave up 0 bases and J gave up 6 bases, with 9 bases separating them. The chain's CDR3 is CASSLEQAAGELFF. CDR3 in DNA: TGCGCCAGCAGCTTGGAACAGGCAGCCGGGGAGCTGTTTTTT.

The CDR3 is CAWSVSLPGLRGGRETQYF. For the CDR3, the DNA is TGTGCCTGGAGTGTAAGCCTCCCGGGGTTGCGGGGGGGCCGGGAGACCCAGTACTTC. The J gene is TRBJ2-5, the V gene TRBV30; 9 bases are a match to TRBD2. CDR3 length: 19 amino acids. Losses at the gene ends were 0 bases for V and 5 bases for J; bases not matched to a gene: 19. Germline V gene lookup returns CDR1 GTSNPN and CDR2 SVGIG (reference sequence).

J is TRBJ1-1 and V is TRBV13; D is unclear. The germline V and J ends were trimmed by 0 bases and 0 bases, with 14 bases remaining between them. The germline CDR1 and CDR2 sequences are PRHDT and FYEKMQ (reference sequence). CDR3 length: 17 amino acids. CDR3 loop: CASSLGVAGILNTEAFF. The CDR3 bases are TGTGCCAGCAGCTTAGGGGTTGCCGGGATACTGAACACTGAAGCTTTCTTT.

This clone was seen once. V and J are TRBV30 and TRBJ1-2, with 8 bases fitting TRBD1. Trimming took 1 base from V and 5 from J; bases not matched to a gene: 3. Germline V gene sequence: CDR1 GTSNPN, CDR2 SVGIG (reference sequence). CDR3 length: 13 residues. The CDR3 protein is CAWSGQGRYGYTF. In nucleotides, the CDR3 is TGTGCCTGGAGTGGACAGGGGCGTTATGGCTACACCTTC.

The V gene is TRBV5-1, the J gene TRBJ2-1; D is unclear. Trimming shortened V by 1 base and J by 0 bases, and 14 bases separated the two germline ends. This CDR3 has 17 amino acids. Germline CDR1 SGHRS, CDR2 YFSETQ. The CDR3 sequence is CASSLMGKLNSYNEQFF. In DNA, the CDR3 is TGCGCCAGCAGCTTGATGGGGAAACTAAACTCCTACAATGAGCAGTTCTTC.

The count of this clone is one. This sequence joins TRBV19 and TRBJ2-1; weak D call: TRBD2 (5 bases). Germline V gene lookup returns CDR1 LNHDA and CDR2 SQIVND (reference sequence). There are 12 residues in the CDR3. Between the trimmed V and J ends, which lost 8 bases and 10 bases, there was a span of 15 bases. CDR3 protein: CASSFSVSEQFF. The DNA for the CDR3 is TGTGCCAGTTCTTTTAGCGTCTCCGAGCAGTTCTTC.

CDR3 nucleotides: TGTGCCAGCAGTGATGTCATGGGGGAGACCCAGTACTTC. Translated: CASSDVMGETQYF. The chain has TRBV2 and TRBJ2-5; D is ambiguous. V dropped 3 bases and J dropped 5 bases, with 10 bases sitting between them. The CDR3 has 13 amino acids. From germline, CDR1 is SNHLY and CDR2 FYNNEI.

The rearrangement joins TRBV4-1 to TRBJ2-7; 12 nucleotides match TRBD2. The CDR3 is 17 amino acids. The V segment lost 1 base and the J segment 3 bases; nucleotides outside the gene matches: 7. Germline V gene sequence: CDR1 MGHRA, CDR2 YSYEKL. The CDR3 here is CASSQVPGLAGFYEQYF. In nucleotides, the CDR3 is TGCGCCAGCAGCCAAGTCCCAGGACTAGCGGGGTTCTACGAGCAGTACTTC.